This T cell receptor beta chain was profiled in a study of blood T cells in healthy people across ages. The CDR3 covers 15 residues. Looked up from germline, CDR1 is SGHVS and CDR2 is FQNEAQ. Trimming cost V 3 bases and J 5 bases, with 15 bases left between them. Whenever a sample was processed, at least 6.5 million PBMCs were isolated. Primed by a sample-barcoded 5' primer and a J-beta primer mix, a second PCR proceeded for 7 to 11 cycles. From the 5' RACE reads, TCRdb called clonotypes with MiXCR, one entry per CDR3 protein. The sample has hundreds of thousands of distinct CDR3 sequences; roughly 64% are singletons.

The chain recombines TRBV7-8 with TRBJ2-3; possible D gene TRBD2, 6 bases. The TCR comes from a man under 40 in good health. The material sequenced was blood. The CDR3 DNA is TGTGCCAGCAGCTTTCGACCGGGGGAGGTAGATACGCAGTATTTT. It is translated as CASSFRPGEVDTQYF. The variable domain in full, completed from reference TRBV7-8 and TRBJ2-3, reads GAGVSQSPRYKVAKRGQDVALRCDPISGHVSLFWYQQALGQGPEFLTYFQNEAQLDKSGLPSDRFFAERPEGSVSTLKIQRTQQEDSAVYLCASSFRPGEVDTQYFGPGTRLTVL.